A single T cell receptor (beta chain) is shown here with its context. Its target is unknown. This sample was included in a study of CD8+CD57+ T cells in acquired aplastic anemia. Study-level background: Researchers reported that healthy donors averaged about 9.8 million reads for CD4+ cells.

V gave up 5 bases and J gave up 2 bases, with 7 bases separating them. The germline V gene has CDR1 MGHDK and CDR2 SYGVNS. The CDR3 loop spans 12 amino acids. Study-wide results and limits: Comparison of patients with controls identified some 29 shared CD8+ CDR3 sequences.

According to the study, genomic DNA was the template for TCR beta VDJ and CDR3 profiling. MiXCR, applied by TCRdb to the reads, yields one record per CDR3 protein. Counted here are about 68,000 distinct CDR3 sequences, approximately 51% occurring once; the ten biggest clones make up approximately 8.6%. The sequenced material came from sorted CD4+, CD8+, or CD8+CD57+ T cells (not recorded which) from PBMCs. This clonotype was obtained from a human donor in good health, serving as a control. The rearrangement links TRBV25-1 to TRBJ2-7; D might be TRBD1 (5 bases). The CDR3 sequence is CASSSQAYEQYF. For the CDR3, the DNA is TGTGCCAGCAGTTCACAGGCCTACGAGCAGTACTTC.